These 23 T cell receptor beta chains originate from one sample sequenced in a study of sequential checkpoint blockade in melanoma. Specified treatment: randomized to nivolumab then ipilimumab (arm A) or the reverse (arm B). Libraries were prepared by immunoSEQ multiplex PCR; TCRdb keeps only in-frame clonotypes and omits some of them. The profile shows about 5,000 clones, about three quarters of them singletons. This specimen was CD8+ T cells sorted from blood (inferred from file names), taken from a patient given nivolumab and ipilimumab in sequence. These TCRs come from a human donor with melanoma.

The chain uses TRBV19 and TRBJ2-1; TRBD1 might be the D (5 bases). The CDR3 spans 14 residues. Trimming took 5 bases from V and 1 from J, leaving 9 bases between them. Germline V lookup: CDR1 LNHDA, CDR2 SQIVND (reference sequence). The CDR3 DNA reads as TGTGCCAGTAGTCGGCAGGGATCCTACAATGAGCAGTTCTTC. This codes for CASSRQGSYNEQFF.

The rearrangement uses TRBV27 and TRBJ1-5, with D possibly matching TRBD1 (5 bases). The CDR3 consists of 16 residues. Per germline, CDR1 MNHEY and CDR2 SMNVEV (reference sequence). V was pared by 3 bases and J by 0 bases, with 12 bases between. DNA for the CDR3: TGTGCCAGCAGTTTTCTGGGGCCGTATAGCAATCAGCCCCAGCATTTT. It is translated as CASSFLGPYSNQPQHF.

This clone appeared once. The chain recombines TRBV4-1 with TRBJ2-7; D may be TRBD2 (5 bases). Germline-derived CDR1 and CDR2 are MGHRA and YSYEKL. The CDR3 runs 14 residues. Trimming removed 0 bases at V and 3 bases at J, with 9 bases between. CDR3 region: CASSQDRSGYEQYF. DNA of the CDR3: TGCGCCAGCAGCCAAGATCGAAGCGGCTACGAGCAGTACTTC.

This chain links TRBV19 with TRBJ2-7; 7 bases agree with TRBD1. The CDR3 totals 16 residues. Germline V lookup: CDR1 LNHDA, CDR2 SQIVND (reference sequence). The trim removed 9 bases at V and 3 bases at J, leaving 17 bases unmatched. The CDR3 DNA reads TGTGCCAGCAGCCAAGATTCGTGGGCAGGGGGCTACGAGCAGTACTTC. Protein product: CASSQDSWAGGYEQYF.

With regard to this clone: Possible read error: a much larger clone is one base away. The V call is TRBV5-1, the J call TRBJ1-2; 10 positions match TRBD1. This CDR3 spans 15 amino acids. Per the germline V gene, CDR1 is SGHRS and CDR2 is YFSETQ. V lost 2 bases, J lost 3 bases, and 4 bases stayed unmatched. The CDR3 DNA follows: TGCGCCAGCAGCTTCGACAGGGGGCGCGACTATGGCTACACCTTC. Amino acids: CASSFDRGRDYGYTF.

This clone was seen only once. This chain uses TRBV5-4 with TRBJ1-1; 8 nucleotides align to TRBD1. This CDR3 contains 14 residues. CDR1 SGHNT and CDR2 YYREEE come from the germline V gene (reference sequence). The J segment lost 1 base and the V segment lost 4 bases, leaving 3 bases of the junction unmatched. The CDR3 reads CASSAGTGNTEAFF. For the CDR3, the DNA is TGTGCCAGCAGCGCCGGGACAGGGAACACTGAAGCTTTCTTT.

The gene calls are TRBV9 and TRBJ1-3; D gene unclear. The CDR3 sequence is 12 residues long. Germline V CDR1 and CDR2: SGDLS, YYNGEE. The V gene lost 2 bases and the J gene lost 3 bases, with 3 bases spanning the gap. The CDR3: CASSVYGNTIYF. The CDR3 bases are TGTGCCAGCAGCGTGTATGGAAACACCATATATTTT.

By proportion, this clone is medium-sized. The chain employs TRBV5-6 and TRBJ2-7; 10 positions agree with TRBD1. CDR1 is SGHDT and CDR2 is YYEEEE in the germline V gene. This CDR3 region has 15 residues. V dropped 4 bases and J dropped 6; count of bases not matched to a gene: 10. In nucleotides, the CDR3 is TGTGCCAGCAGCCGGGGTGGGACAGGGGATCCCGAGCAGTACTTC. This sequence encodes CASSRGGTGDPEQYF.

There are a few counts of this clone. The V gene is TRBV15, the J gene TRBJ2-7, with 7 bases that match TRBD1. V gave up 2 bases and J gave up 2 bases; unmatched junction bases: 0. Germline V gives CDR1 LNHNV, CDR2 YYDKDF (reference sequence). This CDR3 contains 13 residues. The CDR3 loop reads CATSRTGAYEQYF. Written as DNA, the CDR3 is TGTGCCACCAGCAGAACAGGGGCCTACGAGCAGTACTTC.

This clone was seen a single time. The chain links TRBV30 to TRBJ2-7, with D maybe TRBD1 (6 bases). The ends were cut back, 4 bases at V and 5 bases at J, with 18 bases in the middle. This CDR3 is 14 amino acids long. Per germline, CDR1 GTSNPN and CDR2 SVGIG (reference sequence). In nucleotides, the CDR3 is TGTGCCTGGACGCAATTCGTAGGGGGAAACGAGCAGTACTTC. Its protein product is CAWTQFVGGNEQYF.

The chain couples TRBV19 to TRBJ1-2, with a weak D call TRBD1 (5 bases). V lost 7 bases, J lost 4 bases, and 7 bases lay in between. Germline CDR1 and CDR2: LNHDA and SQIVND (reference sequence). The CDR3 sequence is 11 residues long. The CDR3 DNA reads TGTGCCAGTATCCAGGGCTATGGCTACACCTTC. Translating it yields CASIQGYGYTF.

The chain uses TRBV7-9 and TRBJ1-2; TRBD1 matches at 7 bases. The CDR3 extends over 15 amino acids. Unmatched junction bases numbered 4, after V lost 1 base and J lost 2 bases. Germline V gene lookup returns CDR1 SEHNR and CDR2 FQNEAQ (reference sequence). The CDR3 bases are TGTGCCAGCAGCTTAGGACAGGGCCACAACTATGGCTACACCTTC. This translates into CASSLGQGHNYGYTF.

The genes are TRBV19 and TRBJ2-1; 13 bases map to TRBD2. This CDR3 region has 14 residues. The trim removed 2 bases at V and 10 bases at J, leaving 2 bases unmatched. Germline loops: CDR1 LNHDA, CDR2 SQIVND (reference sequence). DNA for the CDR3: TGTGCCAGTAGTATAACGGGACTAGCGGGAGAGCAGTTCTTC. Protein sequence: CASSITGLAGEQFF.

CDR3 coding DNA: TGTGCCAGCAGCCTACGCGAGAGTTCTTATGGCTACACCTTC. It translates to CASSLRESSYGYTF. V is TRBV7-6 and J is TRBJ1-2, with D hard to call. CDR1 SGHVS and CDR2 FNYEAQ come from the germline V gene. Trimming pared 5 bases from V and 5 bases from J, leaving 15 bases between. This CDR3 spans 14 amino acids.

The rearrangement joins TRBV25-1 to TRBJ1-2, with D perhaps TRBD1 (6 bases). The CDR3 is 15 residues long. Germline assignment: CDR1 MGHDK and CDR2 SYGVNS. Deletions cut 5 bases from V and 1 base from J, with 14 bases between. The DNA of the CDR3 is TGTGCCAGCAGTTTGACAGGCCCAGTTAACTATGGCTACACCTTC. This codes for CASSLTGPVNYGYTF.

The rearrangement joins TRBV27 to TRBJ2-7; D is unclear. CDR3 length: 14 residues. The V and J ends lost 5 bases and 10 bases respectively, with 21 bases between them. Germline CDR1 is MNHEY and CDR2 is SMNVEV (reference sequence). CDR3 DNA sequence: TGTGCCAGCAGTCCCCGGGTCCAGTCGAATTTCCAGTACTTC. Translation: CASSPRVQSNFQYF.

The chain uses TRBV4-3 and TRBJ2-7; 14 bases agree with TRBD2. Germline CDR1 reads LGHNA; CDR2 reads YSLEER. The CDR3 has 16 residues. V was pared by 0 bases and J by 4 bases, with 2 bases of the junction left unmatched. CDR3 sequence: CASSQEGTSGSYEQYF. The DNA for the CDR3 is TGCGCCAGCAGCCAAGAGGGGACTAGCGGGAGTTACGAGCAGTACTTC.

This chain links TRBV29-1 with TRBJ2-2; TRBD2 matches at 7 bases. With V trimmed by 2 bases and J by 6 bases, 9 bases remained unmatched. This CDR3 spans 15 amino acids. Germline V lookup: CDR1 SQVTM, CDR2 ANQGSEA. The CDR3 DNA is TGCAGCGTTGAATCCAGGGAGGGTCCATCCGGGGAGCTGTTTTTT. It codes for CSVESREGPSGELFF.

The rearrangement joins TRBV9 to TRBJ2-1; TRBD1 matches 8 bases. With V trimmed by 3 bases and J by 10 bases, 6 bases remained unmatched. The CDR3 consists of 13 residues. Germline V CDR1 and CDR2: SGDLS, YYNGEE. The CDR3 loop reads CASSAQGAGEQFF. CDR3 DNA: TGTGCCAGCAGCGCCCAGGGGGCCGGGGAGCAGTTCTTC. The whole variable domain, filled in from reference TRBV9 and TRBJ2-1, reads DSGVTQTPKHLITATGQRVTLRCSPRSGDLSVYWYQQSLDQGLQFLIQYYNGEERAKGNILERFSAQQFPDLHSELNLSSLELGDSALYFCASSAQGAGEQFFGPGTRLTVL.

The genes are TRBV5-6 and TRBJ2-7, with D perhaps matching TRBD1 (6 bases). The V gene lost 4 bases and the J gene lost 7 bases, with 18 bases spanning the gap. The CDR3 has 14 amino acids. Germline assignment: CDR1 SGHDT and CDR2 YYEEEE. CDR3 bases: TGTGCCAGCAGCCCTGGGACACAATTCGGGGAGCAGTACTTC. This translates into CASSPGTQFGEQYF.

This chain links TRBV5-1 with TRBJ2-7; 9 bases map to TRBD2. From germline, CDR1 is SGHRS and CDR2 YFSETQ. Unmatched junction bases numbered 4, after V lost 0 bases and J lost 3 bases. The CDR3 has 15 amino acids. This CDR3 is CASSLGPSGNYEQYF. The CDR3 DNA reads TGCGCCAGCAGCTTGGGTCCTAGCGGGAACTACGAGCAGTACTTC.

This clone was seen a few times. This rearrangement joins TRBV19 to TRBJ2-3, with TRBD2 matching over 8 bases. J was trimmed by 1 base and V by 7 bases; bases with no gene match: 4. Germline V gene lookup returns CDR1 LNHDA and CDR2 SQIVND (reference sequence). This CDR3 region has 14 residues. The CDR3 protein is CASKELAGTDTQYF. The CDR3 coding sequence is TGTGCCAGTAAAGAACTAGCGGGCACAGATACGCAGTATTTT.

This chain uses TRBV7-6 with TRBJ2-7; 7 positions match TRBD1. The CDR3 is 14 amino acids. Germline V gene lookup returns CDR1 SGHVS and CDR2 FNYEAQ. With 3 bases clipped from V and 6 bases from J, the junction kept 8 bases outside the gene matches. CDR3 coding DNA: TGTGCCAGCAGCTTTATGACAGGGAATGCCGAGCAGTACTTC. This encodes CASSFMTGNAEQYF.